The 3 T cell receptor beta chains given below trace back to one sample, sequenced in a study of blood T cell repertoires in COVID-19. Profiled with immunoSEQ multiplex PCR; TCRdb holds only in-frame clones, not every one. Here the sample spans around 200,000 clones, about nine tenths being singletons. The sample comprised peripheral blood. All receptors derive from an elderly man with acute or convalescent COVID-19.

The chain combines TRBV30 with TRBJ2-7, with 7 bases identical to TRBD1. The CDR3 length is 12 residues. The junction had 1 base not matched to a gene; V was cut back by 3 bases and J by 2 bases. Germline-derived CDR1 and CDR2 are GTSNPN and SVGIG (reference sequence). As DNA, the CDR3 is TGTGCCTGGAGGGACAGGACCTACGAGCAGTACTTC. This gives the protein CAWRDRTYEQYF.

V usage is TRBV24-1 and J usage is TRBJ2-7; weak D call: TRBD2 (5 bases). V was pared by 5 bases and J by 3 bases, with 25 bases between. Germline CDR1 KGHDR, CDR2 SFDVKD. The CDR3 extends over 18 amino acids. In DNA, the CDR3 is TGTGCCACCAGTGCAGGCCGGGCGGGCGTACCCTACTACTACGAGCAGTACGTC. It encodes CATSAGRAGVPYYYEQYV.

J is TRBJ2-5 and V is TRBV27; 8 positions agree with TRBD2. This CDR3 spans 15 amino acids. Germline CDR1 and CDR2: MNHEY and SMNVEV (reference sequence). Trimming took 3 bases from V and 1 from J; bases not matched to a gene: 4. CDR3 amino acids: CASSFRGRPQETQYF. In DNA, the CDR3 is TGTGCCAGCAGTTTTCGCGGGAGGCCCCAAGAGACCCAGTACTTC.